This T cell receptor (beta chain) was documented in a study of T cell responses to AZD1222 COVID-19 vaccine. Overall study: Investigators merged groups given second doses at roughly 4 or roughly 12 weeks.

Regarding the study as a whole: Spike-specific TCR breadth and depth went up after people got two AZD1222 doses. The donor group comprised mostly white British people and more females; the analysis possibly underestimated clonal diversity.

To note about this clone: The antigen is not known.

Clones were sequenced by immunoSEQ multiplex PCR, and TCRdb holds only the in-frame ones, with some missing. The repertoire holds about 100,000 clones, with approximately 86% as singletons. Trimming took 1 base from V and 0 from J; bases not matched to a gene: 3. The CDR3 sequence is 15 residues long. The V gene's germline CDR1 is SGHDT and CDR2 YYEEEE. The starting material was peripheral blood, obtained on day 0 of AZD1222 vaccination. This sequence was found in an adult in good health. This chain uses TRBV5-6 with TRBJ2-7; 8 bases line up with TRBD2. As DNA, the CDR3 is TGTGCCAGCAGCTTGCCGGGGGGGCGCTCCTACGAGCAGTACTTC. The encoded protein is CASSLPGGRSYEQYF.